One and the same sample provided the 6 T cell receptor beta chains below, sequenced in a study of cytomegalovirus exposure and HLA in healthy donors. Use of 60 Vbeta and 13 Jbeta primers characterized the PCR. The protocol was immunoSEQ multiplex PCR, while the TCRdb copy is restricted to in-frame clones and leaves out a portion. Among 170,000 or so clones listed, about 80% were seen once. The source material was PBMCs. Receptor source: a woman under 40 in good health and CMV-seronegative.

This clone has just a few counts. The chain has TRBV28 and TRBJ2-5; 8 nucleotides align to TRBD1. Trimming at V came to 1 base and at J to 7 bases, leaving 5 bases not matched to a gene. The CDR3 is made up of 14 amino acids. Per the germline V gene, CDR1 is MDHEN and CDR2 is SYDVKM. Written as DNA, the CDR3 is TGTGCCAGCAGTTTATCAGGACAGGGCGGGACCCAGTACTTC. Protein sequence: CASSLSGQGGTQYF.

This clone was seen once. This chain links TRBV7-6 with TRBJ2-3; a possible D gene is TRBD1 (5 bases). This CDR3 has 14 residues. Per germline, CDR1 SGHVS and CDR2 FNYEAQ. Trimming left V 1 base short and J 5 bases short, with 10 bases between. The CDR3 DNA sequence: TGTGCCAGCAGCTTAGGGGGCCCGGGAGATACGCAGTATTTT. Protein: CASSLGGPGDTQYF.

V is TRBV7-9 and J is TRBJ2-3; D uncertain. The germline V gene has CDR1 SEHNR and CDR2 FQNEAQ (reference sequence). V shed 1 base and J shed 8 bases, with 10 bases lying between them. This CDR3 spans 13 amino acids. The CDR3 loop is CASSLGVPSTQYF. The CDR3 DNA sequence: TGTGCCAGCAGCTTAGGGGTCCCTAGTACGCAGTATTTT.

There are a few counts of this clone. In DNA, the CDR3 is TGTGCCAGCACTCCCTCGTTTTATAGCAATCAGCCCCAGCATTTT. Encoded protein: CASTPSFYSNQPQHF. The chain uses TRBV7-8 and TRBJ1-5; no clear D. Deletions cut 7 bases from V and 0 bases from J, with 13 bases between. The CDR3 runs to 15 residues. Germline CDR1 SGHVS, CDR2 FQNEAQ.

This clone was counted a few times. The chain recombines TRBV19 with TRBJ1-3; perhaps TRBD1 as D (6 bases). Germline assignment: CDR1 LNHDA and CDR2 SQIVND (reference sequence). There are 13 residues in the CDR3. The V end was cut by 7 bases, the J end by 1 base, with 8 bases between. The CDR3 DNA sequence: TGTGCCAGTAAAGGGGGTTCTGGAAACACCATATATTTT. Amino acids: CASKGGSGNTIYF.

The gene calls are TRBV5-1 and TRBJ2-5; 7 bases are shared with TRBD2. The CDR3 is made up of 12 amino acids. Germline CDR1 is SGHRS and CDR2 is YFSETQ. V lost 6 bases, J lost 4 bases, and 3 bases stayed unmatched. Here the CDR3 reads CASTWGGETQYF. The DNA for the CDR3 is TGCGCCAGCACTTGGGGGGGAGAGACCCAGTACTTC.